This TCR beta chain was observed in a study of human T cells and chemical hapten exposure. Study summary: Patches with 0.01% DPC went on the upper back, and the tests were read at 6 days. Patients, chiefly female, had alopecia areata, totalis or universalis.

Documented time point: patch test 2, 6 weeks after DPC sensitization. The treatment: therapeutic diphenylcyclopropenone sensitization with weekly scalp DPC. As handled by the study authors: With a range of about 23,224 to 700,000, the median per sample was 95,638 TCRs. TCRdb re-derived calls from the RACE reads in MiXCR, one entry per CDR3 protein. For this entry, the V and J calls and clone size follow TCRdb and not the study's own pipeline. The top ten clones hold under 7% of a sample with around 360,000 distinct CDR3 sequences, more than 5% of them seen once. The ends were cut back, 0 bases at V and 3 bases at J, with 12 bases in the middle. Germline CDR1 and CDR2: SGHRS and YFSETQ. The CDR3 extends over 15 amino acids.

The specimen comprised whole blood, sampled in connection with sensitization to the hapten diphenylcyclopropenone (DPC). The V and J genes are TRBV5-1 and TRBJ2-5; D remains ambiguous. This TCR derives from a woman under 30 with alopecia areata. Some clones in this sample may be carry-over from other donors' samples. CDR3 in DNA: TGCGCCAGCAGCTTGGATCCGTCAGTAAAAGAGACCCAGTACTTC. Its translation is CASSLDPSVKETQYF.